Listed below are T cell receptor beta chains from one sample, sequenced in a study of T cell repertoires in cytomegalovirus infection. These receptors' antigens are unknown. TCRdb re-called the reads with MiXCR, one entry per CDR3 protein. The sample lists 380,000 or so distinct CDR3 sequences; roughly 36% were seen once. The sample was cultured PBMCs, taken from culture after CMV antigen stimulation. These receptors were obtained from a human donor in good health (CMV status not recorded). Some clones in this sample may be carry-over from other donors' samples. The conserved cysteine and the conserved F or W are not part of the CDR3 here. Not every row has a clone size; where given, it reads once, few, many or a size class.

size,V,J,CDR3
-,TRBV6-1,TRBJ1-5,ASSQLVQGRNQPQH
-,TRBV28,TRBJ2-7,ASSYSIQSRSYEQY
many,TRBV12-3/TRBV12-4,TRBJ1-3,ASSGTGAGNTIY
-,TRBV27,TRBJ2-3,ASSLAGGLKDTQY
-,TRBV12-3/TRBV12-4,TRBJ2-1,ASSLAVEQF
few,TRBV10-3,TRBJ1-1,AISESRRGLETEAF
few,TRBV28,TRBJ1-5,ASSFAGGGSNQPQH
-,TRBV4-1,TRBJ2-3,ASSQGRVPTDTQY
few,TRBV7-9,TRBJ1-6,ASSQPSDFDSPLH
-,TRBV11-2,TRBJ2-1,ASSLNREQF
few,TRBV12-3/TRBV12-4,TRBJ2-1,ASSLVELAGLHNEQF
-,TRBV12-5,TRBJ1-5,ASGFLGFNQPQH
many,TRBV7-2,TRBJ2-7,ASSPGGASSYEQY
many,TRBV7-2,TRBJ1-1,ASSLYVDPRAF
-,TRBV12-3/TRBV12-4,TRBJ1-5,ASSFARDAQPQH
many,TRBV7-2,TRBJ2-1,ASTNWRGGGDEQF
-,TRBV27,TRBJ1-6,ASTPGQGYSPLH
-,TRBV27,TRBJ2-7,ASSRGMGSYEQY
-,TRBV29-1,TRBJ1-1,SVGRQQNTEAF
-,TRBV28,TRBJ2-1,ASSLPTPRARNEQF
-,TRBV28,TRBJ2-7,ASSQRAEQY
-,TRBV28,TRBJ1-2,ASSSLPQGAYGYT
-,TRBV6-1,TRBJ2-7,ASSGRNTYEQY
once,TRBV29-1,TRBJ2-3,SVATQGVVDTQY
-,TRBV19,TRBJ2-1,ASSILHSRLAGSYNEQF
-,TRBV9,TRBJ2-3,ASGAGEGDTQY
-,TRBV5-1,TRBJ2-3,ASSLGEGSTDTQY